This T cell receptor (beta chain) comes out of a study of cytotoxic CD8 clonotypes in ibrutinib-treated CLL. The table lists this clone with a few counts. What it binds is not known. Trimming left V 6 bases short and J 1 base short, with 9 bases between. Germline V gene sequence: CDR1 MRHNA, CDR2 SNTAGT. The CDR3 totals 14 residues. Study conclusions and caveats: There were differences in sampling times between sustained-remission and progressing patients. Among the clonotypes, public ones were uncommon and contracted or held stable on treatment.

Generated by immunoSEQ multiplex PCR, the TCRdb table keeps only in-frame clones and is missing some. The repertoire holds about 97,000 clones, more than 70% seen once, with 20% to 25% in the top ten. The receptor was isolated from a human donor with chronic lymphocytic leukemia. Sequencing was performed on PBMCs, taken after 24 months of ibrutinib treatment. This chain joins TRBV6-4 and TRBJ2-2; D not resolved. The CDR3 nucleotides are TGTGCCAGCAGCCCTCAACTGAACACCGGGGAGCTGTTTTTT. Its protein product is CASSPQLNTGELFF.